These T cell receptor beta chains were read from a single sample in a study of early T cells in non-severe SARS-CoV-2 infection. TCRdb called the 5' RACE reads again in MiXCR, with one record for every CDR3 protein. The profile shows 66,000 or so distinct CDR3 sequences, approximately 13% of them singletons. The sequenced sample consisted of whole blood. These receptor sequences come from an adult who was a healthcare worker with PCR-confirmed SARS-CoV-2 infection or an uninfected control (not recorded which). Both conserved end residues are part of each CDR3. D genes are given only for firm matches. Part of the rows lack a size; the others show once, few, many or a class for expanded clones.

cdr3_aa cdr3_nt v_call clone_size d_call j_call
CASSQFGAYEQYF TGTGCCAGCAGCCAATTTGGGGCCTACGAGCAGTACTTC TRBV16 few . TRBJ2-7
CSAATRIRGEQYF TGCAGTGCTGCTACCAGGATTAGGGGGGAGCAGTACTTC TRBV20-1 many . TRBJ2-7
CASSQRREQETQYF TGTGCCAGCAGCCAAAGAAGGGAGCAAGAGACCCAGTACTTC TRBV3-1 . . TRBJ2-5
CASSLGGVTNEQYF TGTGCCAGCAGCTTAGGTGGGGTAACTAACGAGCAGTACTTC TRBV7-2 . . TRBJ2-7
CASSLEGTDTQYF TGCGCCAGCAGCTTGGAAGGCACAGATACGCAGTATTTT TRBV5-1 few . TRBJ2-3
CSASKSVTDTQYF TGCAGTGCTAGTAAGTCGGTCACAGATACGCAGTATTTT TRBV20-1 few . TRBJ2-3
CASSQDSRVGMNTEAFF TGCGCCAGCAGCCAAGATAGCAGGGTGGGAATGAACACTGAAGCTTTCTTT TRBV4-1 many . TRBJ1-1
CASLGGRIWETQYF TGTGCCAGTCTGGGTGGGAGGATATGGGAGACCCAGTACTTC TRBV7-2 few . TRBJ2-5
CASSRYGWRTSTHQERETQYF TGTGCCAGCAGCCGTTATGGGTGGCGGACTAGCACTCATCAGGAACGGGAGACCCAGTACTTC TRBV7-2 . TRBD2 TRBJ2-5
CASLSGANVLTF TGTGCCAGTCTGTCTGGGGCCAACGTCCTGACTTTC TRBV28 . . TRBJ2-6
CASRKSRGYKDLACRF TGTGCCAGCAGAAAGTCGCGGGGTTACAAAGATTTGGCTTGTCGCTTC TRBV28 many . TRBJ2-1